This TCR beta chain was profiled in a study of blood T cell repertoires in COVID-19 (dated by TCRdb to the early 2020s). Background for the entire study: Collaborator samples came from the United States, Italy and Spain and covered acute and convalescent phases of COVID-19. Where available, HLA class I and class II types were obtained from metadata supplied by the sample provider rather than from assay-based typing. The prospective study material was composed of cDNA or gDNA derived from T cells, B-cell-depleted T cells, or PBMCs. Subjects who had been exposed to COVID-19, were actively infected with it, or had recovered from it provided the deeply sampled blood TCRbeta repertoires that made up the dataset. Nearly every sample came with metadata listing a de-identified subject ID, COVID-19 status, age in years and sex. The repertoires were made available in a free public database intended to serve as a resource for research on the immune response to SARS-CoV-2. The samples were drawn from the first 160 participants of the ongoing ImmuneRACE study and from over a thousand subjects provided by 6 global collaborators. The full study reports these points: How much clinical and demographic metadata was included differed by source and by participant, and the metadata was provided uncurated.

The CDR3 runs 13 amino acids, cysteine and phenylalanine included. Of the read, only the CDR3 DNA is kept; its 39 bases are in frame from base 1. Relative to germline, V is 3 bases shorter and J is 5 bases shorter, with 10 bases between their ends. Looking up the germline V gene yields CDR1 MDHEN and CDR2 SYDVKM. Enrolling through a virtual design, the prospective study's participants ranged in age from roughly 18 to 95 years and lived across 24 United States geographic areas. In the prospective study, cohorts were assigned on the basis of participant-reported clinical history obtained from a screening survey and a study questionnaire. Recovered participants in ImmuneRACE Cohort 3 were defined by two consecutive negative NP/OP PCR tests, clearance by a healthcare professional, or resolution of symptoms. Mobile phlebotomists in the prospective study collected whole blood, serum and a nasopharyngeal or oropharyngeal swab from every participant. Over an approximately two-month period, participants in the prospective study had the option of providing additional blood draws and questionnaires. Prospective study blood samples were shipped either frozen or at room temperature before DNA extraction.

The immunoSEQ Assay, a bias-controlled multiplex PCR, was used to amplify TCRbeta CDR3 regions from genomic DNA. Under the source paper's analysis protocol: Within the assay, amplification of reference gene primers was used to estimate how many nucleated cells each sample contained. To quantify the absolute abundance of each unique TCRbeta CDR3 rearrangement, sequence reads were collapsed and filtered. For each sample, productive Simpson clonality was calculated as the square root of Simpson's diversity index over productive rearrangements. Drawn from immuneACCESS, this table holds only the in-frame rearrangements with V and J called that TCRdb kept. Clones are partly lost; checked studies trace under half to an unresolved V gene and leave the rest unexplained. V and J calls and clone size are as listed in that table; D and trimming were resolved from the DNA. This sample holds approximately 280,000 clones; roughly nine tenths were observed only once. The ten largest clones represent under 2.5% of the sample.

Notes on this clone: Its antigen is unknown. Within one base of it there is no much larger clone, and no base qualities were kept.

Sequencing was carried out using PBMCs or T cells enriched from blood (not recorded which). The clonotype originates from a woman aged 60-70 years who had recovered from COVID-19. Recombination connected TRBV28 to TRBJ1-2; the D gene is possibly TRBD1, with 5 bases matching. The CDR3 protein sequence reads: CASSFARGYGYTF. The nucleotides read TGTGCCAGCAGTTTTGCTAGGGGTTATGGCTACACCTTC.